The subject of this entry is one TCR beta chain. Its cognate antigen is unknown. This entry is derived from a study of OX40 agonist ivuxolimab in advanced cancers. Across the whole study: Partial responses occurred in three patients (one hepatocellular carcinoma, two cutaneous melanoma). Findings of the study overall: By week 6 at 0.1 to 3.0 mg/kg, blood CD4+ and CD8+ T cells had expanded clonally. On average, CD8+ T cells showed a greater number of expanded clones than CD4+.

Clones were sequenced by immunoSEQ multiplex PCR, and TCRdb holds only the in-frame ones, with some missing. The sample has about 67,000 clones, around 90% seen once. V lost 2 bases to trimming and J lost 1 base; unmatched junction nucleotides: 5. This CDR3 has 16 residues. Germline values: CDR1 SGDLS, CDR2 YYNGEE. Sequenced here: CD4+ or CD8+ T cells sorted from blood, sampled in a trial of the OX40 agonist ivuxolimab. This clonotype was sampled from an adult with an advanced solid tumor such as melanoma, head and neck, liver or kidney cancer. The rearrangement joins TRBV9 to TRBJ2-3, with 9 bases fitting TRBD2. The CDR3 protein is CASSVIAGAGTDTQYF. The DNA for the CDR3 is TGTGCCAGCAGCGTTATAGCGGGAGCGGGCACAGATACGCAGTATTTT.